Listed below are T cell receptor beta chains from one sample, sequenced in a study of CD8+CD57+ T cells in acquired aplastic anemia. TCRdb analysed the reads with MiXCR anew, one entry per CDR3 protein. Found here are about 110,000 distinct CDR3 sequences, approximately 49% of them singletons; the top ten hold roughly 30%. Sequenced: sorted CD4+, CD8+, or CD8+CD57+ T cells (not recorded which) from PBMCs. These receptors were collected from a human donor in good health, serving as a control. The CDR3 runs from the conserved cysteine through the conserved F or W. Fields, in order: clone size, V gene, J gene, D gene, CDR3 DNA, CDR3 protein. The D gene is left open where the match is weak. For some rows the clone size is stated as once, few or many, or as a class when expanded; others skip it.

clone_size: .; v_call: TRBV6-2/TRBV6-3; j_call: TRBJ2-5; d_call: TRBD1; cdr3_nt: TGTGCCAGCGGTTACGTGGGACAGGCGGCGGGGTTGGAAGAGACCCAGTACTTC; cdr3_aa: CASGYVGQAAGLEETQYF
clone_size: many; v_call: TRBV28; j_call: TRBJ1-3; d_call: .; cdr3_nt: TGTGCCAGCAGTTTATACGGGGCTGGAAACACCATATATTTT; cdr3_aa: CASSLYGAGNTIYF
clone_size: few; v_call: TRBV9; j_call: TRBJ1-1; d_call: .; cdr3_nt: TGTGCCAGCAGCGTATCCCCCCTGCGGGGGGCTAACACTGAAGCTTTCTTT; cdr3_aa: CASSVSPLRGANTEAFF
clone_size: .; v_call: TRBV2; j_call: TRBJ1-6; d_call: TRBD1; cdr3_nt: TGTGCCAGCAGCGCCGGGACAGGCAATTCACCCCTCCACTTT; cdr3_aa: CASSAGTGNSPLHF
clone_size: .; v_call: TRBV10-3; j_call: TRBJ2-6; d_call: .; cdr3_nt: TGTGCCATCAGTGTAGGCCTCTCTGGGGCCAACGTCCTGACTTTC; cdr3_aa: CAISVGLSGANVLTF
clone_size: .; v_call: TRBV29-1; j_call: TRBJ1-1; d_call: TRBD1; cdr3_nt: TGCAGCGCCTCGGACAGGCTAAACACTGAAGCTTTCTTT; cdr3_aa: CSASDRLNTEAFF
clone_size: .; v_call: TRBV4-1; j_call: TRBJ2-1; d_call: .; cdr3_nt: TGCGCCAGCAGCCAAGATGTGACAGCATCCTACAATGGGCAGTTCTTC; cdr3_aa: CASSQDVTASYNGQFF
clone_size: .; v_call: TRBV10-2; j_call: TRBJ2-2; d_call: .; cdr3_nt: TGCGCCAGCTTGTTAGACAGTTATAGCGTAAGCACCGGGGAGCTGTTTTTT; cdr3_aa: CASLLDSYSVSTGELFF
clone_size: .; v_call: TRBV7-3; j_call: TRBJ2-3; d_call: .; cdr3_nt: TGTGCCAGCAGCCGCCTAGGAAGCACAGATACGCAGTATTTT; cdr3_aa: CASSRLGSTDTQYF
clone_size: few; v_call: TRBV19; j_call: TRBJ2-2; d_call: .; cdr3_nt: TGTGCCAGTAGTATGTCGTCAGGGGAAAGCACCGGGGAGCTGTTTTTT; cdr3_aa: CASSMSSGESTGELFF